This T cell receptor (beta chain) was sequenced for a study of blood T cell repertoires in COVID-19. The V gene's germline CDR1 is SNHLY and CDR2 FYNNEI. The CDR3 is 16 residues long. Deletions cut 7 bases from V and 8 bases from J, with 26 bases between. Sequencing used immunoSEQ multiplex PCR; TCRdb keeps in-frame clones, though not all of them. The sample has about 220,000 clones, roughly 84% seen once. The sequencing input was peripheral blood. V usage is TRBV2 and J usage is TRBJ1-2; TRBD1 is a possible D gene (6 bases). The source of this sequence is a woman aged 80 or older with acute or convalescent COVID-19. The CDR3 sequence is CASIYSLGAGGAGYTF. CDR3 nucleotide sequence: TGTGCCAGCATTTATTCCCTGGGCGCCGGGGGGGCAGGCTACACCTTC.